This T cell receptor (beta chain) is drawn from a study of T cell repertoires in cytomegalovirus infection. Each CDR3 protein is one row after TCRdb ran MiXCR on the reads. Of around 58,000 distinct CDR3 sequences in the sample, around 20% were seen once. This clonotype was seen a few times. Its antigen is as yet unknown. V was clipped by 0 bases and J by 9 bases, with 17 bases between them. CDR3 length equals 15 residues. The V gene's germline CDR1 is LGHNA and CDR2 YNFKEQ. The sequencing here drew on CD8+ T cells from cultured PBMCs, taken from culture after CMV antigen stimulation. The receptor's source is a human donor in good health (CMV status not recorded). Some clones in this sample may be carry-over from other donors' samples. J is TRBJ1-2 and V is TRBV4-2; D perhaps matches TRBD1 (5 bases). The CDR3 sequence: CASSQDRQGRDRYTF. The CDR3 bases are TGTGCCAGCAGCCAAGATCGCCAGGGAAGAGACCGCTACACCTTC.